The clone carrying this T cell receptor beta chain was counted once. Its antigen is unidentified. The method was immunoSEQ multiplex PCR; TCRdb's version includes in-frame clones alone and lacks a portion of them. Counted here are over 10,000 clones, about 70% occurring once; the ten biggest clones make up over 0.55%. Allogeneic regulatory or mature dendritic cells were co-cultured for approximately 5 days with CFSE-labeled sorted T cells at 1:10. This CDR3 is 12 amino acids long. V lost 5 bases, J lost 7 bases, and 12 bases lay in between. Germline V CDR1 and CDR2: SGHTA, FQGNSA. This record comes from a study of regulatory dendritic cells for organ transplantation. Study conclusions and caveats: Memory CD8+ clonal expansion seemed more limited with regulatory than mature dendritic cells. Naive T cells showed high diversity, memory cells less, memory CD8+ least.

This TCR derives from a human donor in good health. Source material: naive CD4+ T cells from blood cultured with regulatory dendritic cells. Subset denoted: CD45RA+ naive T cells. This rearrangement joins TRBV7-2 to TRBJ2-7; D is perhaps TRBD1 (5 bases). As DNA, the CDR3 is TGTGCCAGCAGCCCAGGCAGGGTGGAGCAGTACTTC. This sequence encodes CASSPGRVEQYF.